This T cell receptor (beta chain) was recorded in a study of persistence of HIV-infected CD4 T cells. The immunoSEQ assay was version 4, run in survey mode. Repertoires were generated with immunoSEQ multiplex PCR, while TCRdb's copy carries only in-frame clones and drops some. The sample has 43,000 or so clones; roughly 90% are singletons. For this clone: The antigen is undetermined.

Anti-CD3/anti-CD28 beads served as a nonspecific positive control stimulus. Sorting of responding CD4+ T cells relied on upregulated CD40 ligand together with CD69. Germline V gene sequence: CDR1 MNHEY, CDR2 SMNVEV (reference sequence). CDR3 length: 21 amino acids. The V gene lost 4 bases and the J gene lost 2 bases, with 32 bases spanning the gap. The chain has TRBV27 and TRBJ1-1; D is uncertain. Specimen: CD4+ T cells sorted from PBMCs after roughly 20-hour stimulation, collected from a patient who received antiretroviral therapy. This clonotype originated in an adult man with HIV who was CMV-seropositive. Written as DNA, the CDR3 is TGTGCCAGCAGTTCCCTTGCGTTTCGGGTGGGCGGAGGGATGACTAACACTGAAGCTTTCTTT. Protein product: CASSSLAFRVGGGMTNTEAFF.